The 10 T cell receptor beta chains below come from one sample, sequenced in a study of beta chain features in type 1 diabetes. Sequenced material consisted of expressed TCRB transcripts (all of the isolated RNA was reverse transcribed). Sequencing was performed with immunoSEQ multiplex PCR; in TCRdb, only in-frame clones are kept and a portion is missing. The table shows 300,000 to 400,000 clones, with 10% to 15% occurring only once. Sequencing was performed on naive CD4+ T cells from blood. The receptor source for this set is a man younger than 30 in good health.

This clone has a handful of counts. The chain has TRBV5-4 and TRBJ2-5, with D possibly matching TRBD1 (6 bases). The length of the CDR3 is 16 residues. Germline V CDR1 and CDR2: SGHNT, YYREEE (reference sequence). Trimming pared 3 bases from V and 4 bases from J, leaving 19 bases between. CDR3 protein: CASSSKRDPRGETQYF. CDR3 DNA sequence: TGTGCCAGCAGCTCTAAAAGGGACCCCAGGGGAGAGACCCAGTACTTC.

V gene TRBV7-2 combines with J gene TRBJ2-1; perhaps TRBD2 as D (6 bases). Germline-derived CDR1 and CDR2 are SGHTA and FQGNSA. The CDR3 is 13 amino acids. The ends were cut back, 5 bases at V and 6 bases at J, with 11 bases in the middle. Here the CDR3 DNA reads TGTGCCAGCAGCATGGGAGGATCCAATGAGCAGTTCTTC. It yields the protein CASSMGGSNEQFF.

This clone has just a few counts. The chain joins TRBV7-9 to TRBJ1-6; possibly TRBD1 for D (5 bases). Germline CDR1 reads SEHNR; CDR2 reads FQNEAQ (reference sequence). The CDR3 is 16 residues long. The V end lost 2 bases, the J end lost 5 bases, and 13 bases lay between the germline ends. The chain's CDR3 is CASSLIRGKNNSPLHF. The CDR3 region has the DNA TGTGCCAGCAGCTTAATAAGGGGAAAGAATAATTCACCCCTCCACTTT. The variable domain in full, completed from reference TRBV7-9 and TRBJ1-6, reads DTGVSQNPRHKITKRGQNVTFRCDPISEHNRLYWYRQTLGQGPEFLTYFQNEAQLEKSRLLSDRFSAERPKGSFSTLEIQRTEQGDSAMYLCASSLIRGKNNSPLHFGNGTRLTVT.

As to this clone: Other DNA sequences in this specimen translate into the identical CDR3. The gene calls are TRBV2 and TRBJ2-7, with D uncertain. Germline lookup yields CDR1 SNHLY and CDR2 FYNNEI. The CDR3 is made up of 12 amino acids. V was shortened by 3 bases and J by 1 base, with 4 bases between the two germline ends. The CDR3 loop is CASSDRSYEQYF. Written as DNA, the CDR3 is TGTGCCAGCAGTGACAGATCCTACGAGCAGTACTTC. Based on the CDR3 plus reference TRBV2 and TRBJ2-7, the full variable domain is EPEVTQTPSHQVTQMGQEVILRCVPISNHLYFYWYRQILGQKVEFLVSFYNNEISEKSEIFDDQFSVERPDGSNFTLKIRSTKLEDSAMYFCASSDRSYEQYFGPGTRLTVT.

The chain uses TRBV28 and TRBJ1-2; D might be TRBD1 (6 bases). The CDR3 is 14 residues long. Germline V gene lookup returns CDR1 MDHEN and CDR2 SYDVKM. Deletions cut 7 bases from V and 0 bases from J, with 12 bases between. The CDR3 bases are TGTGCCAGCACCATGACAGGTTCTAACTATGGCTACACCTTC. It translates to CASTMTGSNYGYTF.

This chain connects TRBV6-1 to TRBJ2-2; the match to TRBD1 covers 7 bases. Looked up from germline, CDR1 is MNHNS and CDR2 is SASEGT. V shed 5 bases and J 2 bases; nucleotides not matched to a gene: 5. The CDR3 spans 15 residues. CDR3 loop: CASSKGTANTGELFF. For the CDR3, the DNA is TGTGCCAGCAGTAAAGGGACAGCTAACACCGGGGAGCTGTTTTTT.

The genes are TRBV6-5 and TRBJ2-7; TRBD1 aligns across 11 bases. V trimming: 10 bases; J trimming: 7 bases; junction bases outside the gene matches: 6. CDR3 size: 12 residues. Germline V gives CDR1 MNHEY, CDR2 SVGAGI. The DNA of the CDR3 is TGTGCCATCGGACAGGGGGCGTGGGAGCAGTACTTC. Its protein product is CAIGQGAWEQYF.

This clone was counted only a few times. This chain links TRBV7-2 with TRBJ2-3; D is perhaps TRBD1 (6 bases). The CDR3 totals 14 residues. V dropped 3 bases and J dropped 5 bases, with 12 bases sitting between them. From germline, CDR1 is SGHTA and CDR2 FQGNSA. The CDR3 reads CASSLPGQIDTQYF. The DNA of the CDR3 is TGTGCCAGCAGCTTGCCGGGACAAATAGATACGCAGTATTTT.

The table lists this clone with a few counts. The chain uses TRBV2 and TRBJ2-5; 7 bases are a match to TRBD1. The ends lost 1 base at V and 6 bases at J; junction bases unmatched: 11. The CDR3 has 16 residues. Germline-derived CDR1 and CDR2 are SNHLY and FYNNEI. CDR3 amino acids: CASSEGGTVLGKTQYF. The CDR3 nucleotides are TGTGCCAGCAGTGAAGGAGGGACAGTTCTTGGAAAGACCCAGTACTTC.

This sequence joins TRBV9 and TRBJ2-6; D unclear. The CDR3 has 15 residues. The germline V gene encodes CDR1 SGDLS and CDR2 YYNGEE. Trimming left V 1 base short and J 0 bases short, with 5 bases between. CDR3 sequence: CASSVTNSGANVLTF. The DNA for the CDR3 is TGTGCCAGCAGCGTAACAAACTCTGGGGCCAACGTCCTGACTTTC.